The 13 T cell receptor beta chains reported below all come from one sample, sequenced in a study of CXCR3-negative and CXCR3-positive naive CD8 T cells. Each TRB cDNA library was prepared by 5' RACE (with UMI labels). Reprocessing the 5' RACE reads, TCRdb reports a single entry for every CDR3 protein and omits DNA. The table for this sample gives some 39,000 distinct CDR3 sequences. Sequencing input: naive CXCR3- CD8+ T cells from blood. Sample subset: CD45RO-CCR7+CD27+CD95- naive CD8+ T cells lacking CXCR3 (TNR3-). These receptors were obtained from a human donor in good health. Some clones in this sample may be carry-over from other donors' samples.

This chain joins TRBV23-1 and TRBJ2-1; TCRdb proposes TRBD2, but this gene call is untestable without DNA. TRBV23-1 is assigned to the ORF class and has an uncertain function. This CDR3 comprises 16 residues. The CDR3 region is CASKLPGLAGYNEQFF.

This clonotype is identified as medium-sized from frequency. The chain has TRBV7-6 and TRBJ2-1. CDR1 SGHVS and CDR2 FNYEAQ come from the germline V gene. The CDR3 runs to 13 residues. This CDR3 is CASSLGLNREQFF.

The genes are TRBV29-1 and TRBJ2-1; the D call from TCRdb, TRBD1, cannot be confirmed without DNA. The CDR3 consists of 13 residues. The germline V gene encodes CDR1 SQVTM and CDR2 ANQGSEA. CDR3 region: CSVVTGGSYEQFF.

This chain links TRBV7-9 with TRBJ1-1; TCRdb's D call of TRBD1 is untestable without DNA. Germline lookup yields CDR1 SEHNR and CDR2 FQNEAQ (reference sequence). CDR3 length: 14 residues. The chain's CDR3 is CASSPRDRNTEAFF.

The chain carries TRBV5-1 and TRBJ2-3; the D call of TRBD1 rests on TCRdb alone, since no DNA is present to check it. CDR1 and CDR2 from the germline V gene are SGHRS and YFSETQ. This CDR3 has 15 amino acids. This chain's CDR3 is CASSETVRSTDTQYF.

The chain employs TRBV5-1 and TRBJ2-1; as DNA is missing, the TRBD1 call by TCRdb cannot be tested. The CDR3 is made up of 13 amino acids. Germline V lookup: CDR1 SGHRS, CDR2 YFSETQ. CDR3 region: CASSLTGHNEQFF.

The chain couples TRBV6-5 to TRBJ1-4; TCRdb selects TRBD1, and the lack of DNA leaves this call unchecked. Germline CDR1 MNHEY, CDR2 SVGAGI. The CDR3 length is 14 residues. The CDR3: CASSLDTGNEKLFF.

This chain connects TRBV29-1 to TRBJ1-2; the D call of TRBD1 rests on TCRdb alone, since no DNA is present to check it. CDR1 is SQVTM, CDR2 ANQGSEA, per germline. The CDR3 has 16 residues. CDR3: CSVRSFGTGSNYGYTF.

This chain links TRBV7-6 with TRBJ2-7; TCRdb's D call, TRBD1, is unchecked because there is no DNA. The CDR3 totals 14 residues. The germline gives CDR1 SGHVS, CDR2 FNYEAQ. CDR3: CASSLRDSVYEQYF.

This clonotype is called medium-sized based on its frequency. The genes are TRBV4-3 and TRBJ1-2. The germline CDR1 and CDR2 sequences are LGHNA and YSLEER. CDR3 length: 15 residues. CDR3: CASSQGETGFYGYTF.

The V gene is TRBV4-2, the J gene TRBJ2-5; TCRdb's D call, TRBD2, is unchecked because there is no DNA. The CDR3 is made up of 16 amino acids. Germline V CDR1 and CDR2: LGHNA, YNFKEQ. CDR3 sequence reads: CASSQAEGGPKETQYF.

This chain connects TRBV6-5 to TRBJ2-2. The length of the CDR3 is 14 residues. Germline V gene lookup returns CDR1 MNHEY and CDR2 SVGAGI. CDR3 residues: CASSATANTGELFF.

The V and J genes are TRBV15 and TRBJ2-7; checking the TCRdb D call of TRBD1 is not possible without DNA. The CDR3 loop spans 13 amino acids. CDR1 LNHNV and CDR2 YYDKDF come from the germline V gene (reference sequence). The CDR3 protein is CATEGTSSYEQYF.